This T cell receptor (beta chain) came from a study of T cells in Graves' hyperthyroidism and ophthalmopathy. The study, taken as a whole, reports: The model identified upcoming ophthalmopathy a median around 7.1 months ahead of onset. Within blood appeared most thyroid clonotypes that had expanded above 0.001.

Clinical symptoms, serum thyroxine, TRAb, thyroid ultrasound and orbital computed tomography informed diagnoses. The CDR3 has 18 amino acids. Germline V gene data show CDR1 as ENHRY and CDR2 as SYGVKD. The germline V and J ends were trimmed by 0 bases and 0 bases, with 15 bases remaining between them. In the case of this clonotype: The target antigen is unknown.

Amplification yielded TCR beta CDR3 regions, with RNA transcripts as the source. Researchers ran a first-round RT-PCR on the TCR CDR3 using the HTBI primer set. In TCRdb, the multiplex PCR reads were re-called with MiXCR into one record per CDR3 protein. This sample carries 250,000 to 300,000 distinct CDR3 sequences, roughly 20% of them seen once, and the ten largest clones take just under 40%. This rearrangement joins TRBV10-3 to TRBJ2-1; perhaps TRBD1 as D (5 bases). The sequenced sample consisted of blood. The sequence was collected from a man aged 50 to 59 with Graves' ophthalmopathy. CDR3: CAISESGRTHSSYNEQFF. CDR3 in DNA: TGTGCCATCAGTGAGTCTGGAAGGACACACAGCTCCTACAATGAGCAGTTCTTC.